This T cell receptor (beta chain) stems from a study of shared clonotypes between healthy human individuals (TCRdb year 2020). Broadly, across the study: Three men and a couple of women, aged 18 to 49 years, made up the cohort. Per donor, three plates each were used for CD4 naive and CD4 memory, two for CD8 naive, and one for CD8 memory. Blood TCR repertoires of five healthy adults were deeply sequenced to estimate repertoire size and the extent of clonotype sharing between individuals. To increase sequencing depth and limit assay-specific biases, different laboratories used diverse techniques to prepare libraries and sequence TCR repertoires. Between about 0.94 and 8.9 billion PBMCs per donor were obtained by leukapheresis. Here is what the overall study found, with its caveats: Because the study included only a small number of donors, the genetic and exposure-history diversity represented was limited. Estimated clonotype richness was generally larger for naive than for memory subsets. Approximately 4.8% of naive CD4, around 3.6% of naive CD8, roughly 2.4% of memory CD4, and about 0.4% of memory CD8 clonotypes were shared across several donors. Compared with non-shared clonotypes, the clonotypes found in all four sorted-subset donors had higher generation probabilities. Based on pairwise subsampling, the degree of clonotype sharing among donors was expected to be affected by sequencing depth. Incomplete sequencing was indicated by rarefaction of sorted-subset datasets, despite the large sequencing depth. Sampling was restricted to blood, and TCR repertoires in tissues likely differ from the TCR repertoires found in blood.

The donors were healthy, HIV-negative adults who had no recently reported acute infections or vaccinations. All donors were Caucasian adults living in Nashville, Tennessee, USA. CD4+ T cells were enriched through magnetic negative selection, after which naive cells were positively selected on CD45RA and the remaining negative fraction served as the memory subset. After blood collection by leukapheresis, PBMCs were isolated using Ficoll-Histopaque density gradient centrifugation and then cryopreserved in the vapor phase of liquid nitrogen. Analytical flow cytometry was used to check the purity and quantity of each magnetically sorted T cell population. Genomic DNA was isolated from every sorted fraction and measured by UV absorbance on a Nanodrop 2000c. Notes on this clone: Its antigen specificity is not known. No much larger clone exists at a distance of one base, and base qualities are not known. At the DNA level, this CDR3 is encoded by other sequences in the same sample as well.

Taken from the germline V gene, the CDR1 and CDR2 loops are MGHRA and YSYEKL. Including the terminal cysteine and phenylalanine, the CDR3 comprises 13 residues. The retained sequence is limited to the CDR3, 39 bases, with the frame set at the first base. Between the V and J ends, shortened by 3 bases and 3 bases respectively, the junction contains 3 bases. TCR CDR3 regions were amplified from genomic DNA by multiplex PCR using the deep immunoSEQ assay. Genomic DNA extracted from each cell subset was distributed evenly over all wells of several immunoSEQ 96-well plates, and each plate served as one replicate. For sorted subsets, 150 to 250 ng of genomic DNA, equivalent to some 30,000 T cell genomes, went into each replicate PCR. Purified libraries were quantified with a Qubit 3.0 fluorometer, sized on a Bioanalyzer 2100, and re-quantified with the KAPA Library Quantification kit. Every immunoSEQ 96-well plate was sequenced on a separate single-read 150-cycle Illumina NextSeq 550 flow cell. The authors' analysis ran thus. The immunoSEQ output contained only junctional sequences without quality scores, so filtering could not match that applied to full-length reads. To assign V/J genes and CDR3, sequences were annotated using PyIR, a Python wrapper for IgBLAST v1.9, with IMGT germline references. Reads were filtered out if the reads had weak V/J assignments (E-value above 1e-6), no CDR3, stop codons, out-of-frame junctions, or ambiguous translated residues. V3J clonotypes were defined as sequences sharing the same inferred V gene, J gene, and CDR3 amino acid sequence. Percentage overlap between repertoires was computed as shared unique clonotypes divided by the size of the smaller repertoire. Three approaches were used to assess repertoire richness: RTK rarefaction, the Chao1 estimator, and Recon v2.1 estimates of unobserved clonotypes. For all TCRbeta clonotypes obtained by the gDNA method from a few donors, generation probabilities were computed with OLGA. TCRdb took over this immuneACCESS table, retaining in-frame rearrangements with V and J assigned. Such tables are incomplete; in checked studies, under half of the missing clones stem from an unresolved V gene, and the remainder is unexplained. D and trimming come from the DNA, and the V and J calls and clone size come from that table. This sample lists approximately 1,500,000 clones; roughly 95% were detected once. The ten biggest clones cover over 1% of the sample.

The chain couples TRBV4-1 to TRBJ2-6; no D gene is confidently identified. This sequence was found in a man aged 30-40 years in good health. What was sequenced was naive CD4+ T cells sorted from blood. The cell subset or site label of this sample denotes: CD45RA+ positively selected. The DNA sequence is given as TGCGCCAGCAGCCAGAGTGGGGCCAACGTCCTGACTTTC. It translates to CASSQSGANVLTF.